This T cell receptor beta chain originates from a study of T cell responses to AZD1222 COVID-19 vaccine. V was cut by 3 bases and J by 7 bases, with 16 bases left in between. The germline gives CDR1 KGHSH, CDR2 LQKENI. The CDR3 totals 15 residues. Generated by immunoSEQ multiplex PCR, the TCRdb table keeps only in-frame clones and is missing some. Of 130,000 or so clones in the sample, around 85% were seen once. General study points: Donors in the cohort were predominantly white British and more often female, and clonal diversity was possibly underestimated. Repertoires were obtained solely post-peak T cell response.

A note on this clone: No antigen is known for it.

The chain is built from TRBV18 and TRBJ1-5, with D maybe TRBD1 (5 bases). Source: peripheral blood, taken 28 days after the second dose of the MenACWY control vaccine. This clonotype was obtained from an adult who received the MenACWY meningococcal vaccine as a control. The CDR3 is CASSPTPAGGQPQHF. CDR3 DNA: TGTGCCAGCTCACCCACCCCCGCGGGGGGGCAGCCCCAGCATTTT.